One sample yielded the 22 T cell receptor beta chains listed below, sequenced in a study of T cell responses to AZD1222 COVID-19 vaccine. Sequenced by immunoSEQ multiplex PCR; TCRdb stores in-frame clones only, minus some. The data hold roughly 150,000 clones, with approximately 90% observed a single time. Sequenced here: peripheral blood, sampled on day 0 of AZD1222 vaccination. Receptors were obtained from an adult in good health.

The rearrangement joins TRBV28 to TRBJ2-1; 7 bases are shared with TRBD2. Looked up from germline, CDR1 is MDHEN and CDR2 is SYDVKM. V shed 8 bases and J 6 bases; nucleotides not matched to a gene: 13. The CDR3 contains 15 residues. CDR3 region: CASDPMAGVSNEQFF. DNA of the CDR3: TGTGCCAGCGACCCCATGGCGGGAGTTAGCAATGAGCAGTTCTTC.

Here the CDR3 DNA reads TGTGCCAGCAGCGTAGCACTAGGCTCTCGCTGGGGCTACACCTTC. It codes for CASSVALGSRWGYTF. The chain couples TRBV9 to TRBJ1-2; unclear D gene. The length of the CDR3 is 15 residues. Germline V gene lookup returns CDR1 SGDLS and CDR2 YYNGEE. Between the trimmed V and J ends, which lost 0 bases and 8 bases, there was a span of 17 bases. Drawing the rest from reference TRBV9 and TRBJ1-2, the complete variable domain is DSGVTQTPKHLITATGQRVTLRCSPRSGDLSVYWYQQSLDQGLQFLIQYYNGEERAKGNILERFSAQQFPDLHSELNLSSLELGDSALYFCASSVALGSRWGYTFGSGTRLTVV.

This rearrangement joins TRBV29-1 to TRBJ2-2; tentative D call: TRBD2 (5 bases). The CDR3 consists of 14 residues. Per the germline V gene, CDR1 is SQVTM and CDR2 is ANQGSEA. V was shortened by 4 bases and J by 7 bases, with 16 bases between the two germline ends. CDR3 in amino acids: CSVAPSTRSGELFF. In DNA, the CDR3 is TGCAGCGTTGCACCTTCTACTAGAAGCGGGGAGCTGTTTTTT.

This sequence joins TRBV28 and TRBJ1-2; no clear D. Between the trimmed V and J ends, which lost 5 bases and 5 bases, there was a span of 15 bases. In germline, CDR1 is MDHEN, CDR2 SYDVKM. This CDR3 contains 14 residues. This chain's CDR3 is CASSPATHRYGYTF. The CDR3 DNA reads TGTGCCAGCAGTCCCGCGACACATAGGTATGGCTACACCTTC.

The gene calls are TRBV7-9 and TRBJ2-2; TRBD1 matches 9 bases. CDR1 and CDR2 (germline): SEHNR, FQNEAQ (reference sequence). The CDR3 is 16 residues long. The ends lost 1 base at V and 2 bases at J; junction bases unmatched: 2. CDR3 amino acids: CASSLGGQGNTGELFF. CDR3 in DNA: TGTGCCAGCAGCTTAGGGGGACAGGGAAACACCGGGGAGCTGTTTTTT.

The rearrangement links TRBV2 to TRBJ2-4, with 8 positions matching TRBD1. The CDR3 covers 16 residues. In germline, CDR1 is SNHLY, CDR2 FYNNEI. J lost 2 bases, V lost 6 bases, and 9 bases had no gene match. This chain's CDR3 is CASRPQGAVSKNIQYF. As DNA, the CDR3 is TGTGCCAGCAGGCCCCAGGGGGCGGTCTCCAAAAACATTCAGTACTTC.

The rearrangement uses TRBV30 and TRBJ1-5, with D unclear. V lost 3 bases and J 6 bases, leaving 21 bases between the germline ends. CDR3 size: 16 residues. From germline, CDR1 is GTSNPN and CDR2 SVGIG (reference sequence). The CDR3 sequence is CAWSPRGPEGFQPQHF. The CDR3 nucleotides read TGTGCCTGGAGCCCCCGGGGTCCCGAGGGATTTCAGCCCCAGCATTTT.

V gene TRBV21-1 combines with J gene TRBJ1-4. TRBV21-1 is annotated as a pseudogene. The CDR3 is 15 residues long. CDR3 residues: CASSKDREGEEKLFF. CDR3 sequence (DNA): TGTGCCAGCAGCAAAGATCGGGAAGGAGAGGAAAAACTGTTTTTT.

This rearrangement joins TRBV6-1 to TRBJ2-3, with TRBD2 as a possible D gene (5 bases). The CDR3 is 17 amino acids. CDR1 and CDR2 (germline): MNHNS, SASEGT. V lost 0 bases to trimming and J lost 8 bases, with 21 bases between them. For the CDR3, the DNA is TGTGCCAGCAGTGAAGCGCTTCAGACGGCCCTTCGGGGTACGCAGTATTTT. Residues: CASSEALQTALRGTQYF.

J is TRBJ1-2 and V is TRBV7-9, with D unclear. Germline loops: CDR1 SEHNR, CDR2 FQNEAQ (reference sequence). Between the trimmed V and J ends, which lost 6 bases and 5 bases, there was a span of 10 bases. This CDR3 spans 12 amino acids. CDR3 bases: TGTGCCAGCAGGAAGGACGTGTATGGCTACACCTTC. It yields the protein CASRKDVYGYTF.

The chain employs TRBV5-1 and TRBJ2-7, with D possibly called TRBD1 or TRBD2 (5 bases each). Trimming removed 4 bases from V and 7 bases from J, with 18 bases in between. The CDR3 is 14 amino acids. CDR1 and CDR2 (germline): SGHRS, YFSETQ. CDR3 amino acids: CASSPGAQDVEQYF. In DNA form, the CDR3 reads TGCGCCAGCAGCCCCGGGGCCCAGGATGTTGAGCAGTACTTC.

V usage is TRBV10-3 and J usage is TRBJ1-1; TRBD1 might be the D (6 bases). V gave up 3 bases and J gave up 5 bases, with 10 bases separating them. Germline V gene lookup returns CDR1 ENHRY and CDR2 SYGVKD. CDR3 length equals 13 residues. The CDR3 region is CAISEQGGTEAFF. For the CDR3, the DNA is TGTGCCATCAGTGAACAGGGTGGGACTGAAGCTTTCTTT.

The chain recombines TRBV5-1 with TRBJ2-5, with D uncertain. The CDR3 consists of 16 residues. From germline, CDR1 is SGHRS and CDR2 YFSETQ. V was shortened by 0 bases and J by 4 bases, with 16 bases between the two germline ends. The CDR3 loop reads CASSLAWRRETETQYF. CDR3 in DNA: TGCGCCAGCAGCTTGGCCTGGCGCCGAGAGACAGAGACCCAGTACTTC. Looking up the rest from reference TRBV5-1 and TRBJ2-5 gives the full variable domain: KAGVTQTPRYLIKTRGQQVTLSCSPISGHRSVSWYQQTPGQGLQFLFEYFSETQRNKGNFPGRFSGRQFSNSRSEMNVSTLELGDSALYLCASSLAWRRETETQYFGPGTRLLVL.

CDR3 residues: CASNPGLAPETQYF. As DNA, the CDR3 is TGTGCCAGCAATCCGGGACTCGCTCCAGAGACCCAGTACTTC. The chain recombines TRBV7-2 with TRBJ2-5, with a possible D match to TRBD2 (6 bases). There are 14 residues in the CDR3. V dropped 7 bases and J dropped 4 bases, with 16 bases sitting between them. CDR1 is SGHTA and CDR2 is FQGNSA in the germline V gene.

This chain joins TRBV7-2 and TRBJ1-2; D gene unclear. Trimming took 5 bases from V and 5 from J, leaving 15 bases between them. The CDR3 spans 14 residues. Germline V gives CDR1 SGHTA, CDR2 FQGNSA. CDR3: CASSPSGGIYGYTF. CDR3 DNA: TGTGCCAGCAGCCCATCCGGCGGGATATATGGCTACACCTTC.

V and J are TRBV19 and TRBJ2-2; 9 bases map to TRBD2. The CDR3 runs 14 residues. V lost 8 bases and J lost 5; bases outside the gene matches: 6. CDR1 and CDR2 (germline): LNHDA, SQIVND (reference sequence). The CDR3 protein is CASHSGSLTGELFF. Here the CDR3 DNA reads TGTGCCAGTCATAGCGGGAGTCTAACCGGGGAGCTGTTTTTT.

On this clone itself: The CDR3 end shows no conserved phenylalanine or tryptophan, and so a read error is likely. It is unclear where the CDR3 begins or ends on the DNA, so no DNA is shown, and the CDR3 is as TCRdb lists it. The rearrangement links TRBV11-3 to TRBJ2-4; no DNA check was done on the table's D call, TRBD2. The V gene's germline CDR1 is SGHNT and CDR2 YENEEA. Termini included, the CDR3 measures 9 amino acids. The CDR3: CASSDWLGS.

The chain combines TRBV7-6 with TRBJ2-3, with D uncertain. V lost 1 base and J 12 bases, leaving 5 bases between the germline ends. The CDR3 totals 10 residues. Germline V gives CDR1 SGHVS, CDR2 FNYEAQ. The CDR3 DNA reads TGTGCCAGCAGCTTAGAGATACAGTATTTT. Translating it yields CASSLEIQYF.

In its sample, this clone ranks as medium-sized. V is TRBV19 and J is TRBJ2-1; D remains unclear. The CDR3 is 15 amino acids. In germline, CDR1 is LNHDA, CDR2 SQIVND (reference sequence). Between the trimmed V and J ends, which lost 5 bases and 0 bases, there was a span of 11 bases. The CDR3 region has the DNA TGTGCCAGTAGTCCCTTGACAAGCTCCTACAATGAGCAGTTCTTC. Translating gives CASSPLTSSYNEQFF.

The chain combines TRBV6-6 with TRBJ2-7, with D tentatively TRBD1 or TRBD2 (7 bases each). Trimming stripped 5 bases from V and 3 bases from J, with 17 bases between. Germline V gene sequence: CDR1 MNHNY, CDR2 SVGAGI (reference sequence). This CDR3 region has 15 residues. The CDR3 DNA reads as TGTGCCAGCAGTGGTTCAGGGGGGGGAAACTACGAGCAGTACTTC. Protein sequence: CASSGSGGGNYEQYF.

This clone was counted a few times. The gene calls are TRBV5-1 and TRBJ2-2; D is uncertain. The V end was cut by 2 bases, the J end by 5 bases, with 10 bases between. The CDR3 loop spans 14 amino acids. Germline V gene lookup returns CDR1 SGHRS and CDR2 YFSETQ. The CDR3, as DNA: TGCGCCAGCAGCTTACTTCAAAGGACCGGGGAGCTGTTTTTT. This codes for CASSLLQRTGELFF.

The rearrangement uses TRBV7-3 and TRBJ2-7; TRBD1 is a possible D gene (6 bases). The V end was cut by 4 bases, the J end by 6 bases, with 16 bases between. The CDR3 spans 14 residues. Germline V lookup: CDR1 SGHTA, CDR2 FQGTGA. The CDR3 region has the DNA TGTGCCAGCAGCTCCGGGACACCCCAAGGCGAGCAGTACTTC. Its protein is CASSSGTPQGEQYF.